The source of this T cell receptor (beta chain) is a study of monozygotic twins with inflammatory bowel disease. General study points: IBD patients exhibited fewer clonotypes shared with other individuals than healthy twins, particularly with disease activity. Telling different T cell subtypes apart from each other was not possible.

The CDR3 contains 14 residues. In germline, CDR1 is MDHEN, CDR2 SYDVKM. To note about this clonotype: Its antigen is still unknown.

TCRdb reprocessed the 5' RACE reads and stores each CDR3 protein as one record, lacking DNA. With 350,000 to 550,000 distinct CDR3 sequences in the sample, the ten largest clones hold about 2.3%. Sequenced input: blood. The chain is built from TRBV28 and TRBJ1-2; checking the TCRdb D call of TRBD1 is not possible without DNA. This clonotype originated in a human donor with ulcerative colitis or Crohn's disease, or a healthy co-twin of an affected twin (not recorded which). The CDR3 loop is CASREGQGYYGYTF.